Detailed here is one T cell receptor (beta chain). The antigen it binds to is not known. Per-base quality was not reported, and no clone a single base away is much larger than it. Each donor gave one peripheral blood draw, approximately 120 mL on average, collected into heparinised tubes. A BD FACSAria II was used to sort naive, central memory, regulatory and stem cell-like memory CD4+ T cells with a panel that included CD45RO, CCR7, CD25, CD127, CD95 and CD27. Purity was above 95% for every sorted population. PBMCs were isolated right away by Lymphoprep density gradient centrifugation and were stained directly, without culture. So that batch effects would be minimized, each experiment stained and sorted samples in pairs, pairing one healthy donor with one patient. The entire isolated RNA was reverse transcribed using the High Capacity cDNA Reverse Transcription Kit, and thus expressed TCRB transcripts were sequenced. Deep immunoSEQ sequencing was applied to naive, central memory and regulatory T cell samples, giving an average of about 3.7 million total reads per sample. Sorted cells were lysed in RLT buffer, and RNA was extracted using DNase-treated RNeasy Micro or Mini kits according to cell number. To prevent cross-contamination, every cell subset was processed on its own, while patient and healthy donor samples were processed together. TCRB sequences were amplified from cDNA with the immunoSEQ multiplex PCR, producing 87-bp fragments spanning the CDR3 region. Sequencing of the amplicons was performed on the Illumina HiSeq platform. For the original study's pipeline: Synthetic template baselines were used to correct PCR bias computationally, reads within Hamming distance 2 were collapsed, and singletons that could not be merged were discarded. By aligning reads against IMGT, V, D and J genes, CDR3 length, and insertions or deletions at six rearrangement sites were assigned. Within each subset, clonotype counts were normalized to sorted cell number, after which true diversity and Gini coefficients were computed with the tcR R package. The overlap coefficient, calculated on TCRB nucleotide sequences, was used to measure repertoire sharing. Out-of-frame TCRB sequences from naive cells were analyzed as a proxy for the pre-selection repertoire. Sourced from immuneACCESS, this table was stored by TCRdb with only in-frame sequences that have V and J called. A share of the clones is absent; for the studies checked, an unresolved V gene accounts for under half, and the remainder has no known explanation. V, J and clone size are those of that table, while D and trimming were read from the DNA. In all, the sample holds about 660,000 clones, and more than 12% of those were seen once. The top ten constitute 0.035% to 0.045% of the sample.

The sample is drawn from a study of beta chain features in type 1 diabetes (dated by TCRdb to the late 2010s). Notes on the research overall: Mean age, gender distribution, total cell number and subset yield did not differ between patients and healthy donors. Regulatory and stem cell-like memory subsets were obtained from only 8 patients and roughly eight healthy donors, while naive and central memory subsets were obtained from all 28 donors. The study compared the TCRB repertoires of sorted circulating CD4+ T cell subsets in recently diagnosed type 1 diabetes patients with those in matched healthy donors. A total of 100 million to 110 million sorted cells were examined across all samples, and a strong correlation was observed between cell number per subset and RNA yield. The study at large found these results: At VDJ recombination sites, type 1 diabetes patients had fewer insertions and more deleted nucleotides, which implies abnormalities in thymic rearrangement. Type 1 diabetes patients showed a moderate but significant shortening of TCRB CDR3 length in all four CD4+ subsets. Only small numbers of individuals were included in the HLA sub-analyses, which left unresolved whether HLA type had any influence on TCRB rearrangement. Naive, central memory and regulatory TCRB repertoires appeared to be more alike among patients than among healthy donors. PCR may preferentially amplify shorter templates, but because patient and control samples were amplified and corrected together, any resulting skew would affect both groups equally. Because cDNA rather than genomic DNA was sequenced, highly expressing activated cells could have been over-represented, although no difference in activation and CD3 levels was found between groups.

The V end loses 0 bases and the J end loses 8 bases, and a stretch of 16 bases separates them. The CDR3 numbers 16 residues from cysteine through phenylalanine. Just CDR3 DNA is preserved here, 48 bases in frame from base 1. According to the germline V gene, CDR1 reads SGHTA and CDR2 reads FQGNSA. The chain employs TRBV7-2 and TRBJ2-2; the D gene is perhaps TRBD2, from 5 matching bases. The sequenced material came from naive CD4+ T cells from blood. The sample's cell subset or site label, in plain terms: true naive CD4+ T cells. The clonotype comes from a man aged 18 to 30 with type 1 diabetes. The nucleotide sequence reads TGTGCCAGCAGCTTAGCGAAGAGAGGGTCGGGAGGGGAGCTGTTTTTT. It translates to CASSLAKRGSGGELFF.